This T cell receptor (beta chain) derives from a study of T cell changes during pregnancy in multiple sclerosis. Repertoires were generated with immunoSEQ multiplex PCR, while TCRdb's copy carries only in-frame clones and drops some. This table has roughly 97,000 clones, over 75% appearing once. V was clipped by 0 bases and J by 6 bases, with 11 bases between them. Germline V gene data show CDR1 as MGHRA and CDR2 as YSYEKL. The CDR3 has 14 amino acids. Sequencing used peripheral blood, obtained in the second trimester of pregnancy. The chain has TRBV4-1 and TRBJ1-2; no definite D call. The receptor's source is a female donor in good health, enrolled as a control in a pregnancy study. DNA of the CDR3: TGCGCCAGCAGCCAAGAAATGTTAGCGGATGGCTACACCTTC. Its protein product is CASSQEMLADGYTF.